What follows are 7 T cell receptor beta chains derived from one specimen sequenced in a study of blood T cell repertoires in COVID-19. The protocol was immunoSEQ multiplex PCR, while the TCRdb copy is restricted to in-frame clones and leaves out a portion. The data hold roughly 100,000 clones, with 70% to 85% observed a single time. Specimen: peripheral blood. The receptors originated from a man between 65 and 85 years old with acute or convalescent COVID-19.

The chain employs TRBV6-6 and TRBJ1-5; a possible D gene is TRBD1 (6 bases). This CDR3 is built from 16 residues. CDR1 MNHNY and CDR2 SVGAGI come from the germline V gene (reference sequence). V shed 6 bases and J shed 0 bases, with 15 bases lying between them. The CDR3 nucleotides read TGTGCCAGCAGCCACGGACAGCTCCCTAGCAATCAGCCCCAGCATTTT. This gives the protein CASSHGQLPSNQPQHF.

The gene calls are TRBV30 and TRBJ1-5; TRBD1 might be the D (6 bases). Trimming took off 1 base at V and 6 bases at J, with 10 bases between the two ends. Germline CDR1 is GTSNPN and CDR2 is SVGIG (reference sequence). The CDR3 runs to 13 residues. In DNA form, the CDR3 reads TGTGCCTGGAGTGGACAAGGGGGTCAGCCCCAGCATTTT. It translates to CAWSGQGGQPQHF.

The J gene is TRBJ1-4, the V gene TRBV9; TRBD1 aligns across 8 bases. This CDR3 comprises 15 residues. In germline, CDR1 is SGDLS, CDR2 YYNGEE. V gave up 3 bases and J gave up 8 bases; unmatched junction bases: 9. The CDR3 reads CASSAQGGISEKLFF. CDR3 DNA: TGTGCCAGCAGCGCACAGGGGGGTATAAGCGAAAAACTGTTTTTT.

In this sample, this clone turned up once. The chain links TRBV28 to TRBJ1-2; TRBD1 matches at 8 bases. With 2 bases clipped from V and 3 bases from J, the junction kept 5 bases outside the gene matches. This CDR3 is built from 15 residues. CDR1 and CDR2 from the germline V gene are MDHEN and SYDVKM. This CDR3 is CASSLEGQAYYGYTF. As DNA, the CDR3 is TGTGCCAGCAGTTTAGAGGGACAGGCCTACTATGGCTACACCTTC.

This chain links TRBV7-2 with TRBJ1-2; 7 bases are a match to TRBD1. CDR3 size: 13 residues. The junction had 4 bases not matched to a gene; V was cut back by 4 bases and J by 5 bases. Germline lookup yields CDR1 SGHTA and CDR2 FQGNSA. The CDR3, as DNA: TGTGCCAGCAGCTCCGGACAGGCATATGGCTACACCTTC. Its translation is CASSSGQAYGYTF.

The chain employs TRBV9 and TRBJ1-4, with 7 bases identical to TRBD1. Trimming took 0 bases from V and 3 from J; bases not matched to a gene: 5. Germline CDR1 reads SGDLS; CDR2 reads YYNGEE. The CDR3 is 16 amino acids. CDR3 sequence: CASSVAPGTANEKLFF. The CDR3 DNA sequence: TGTGCCAGCAGCGTAGCGCCTGGGACAGCTAATGAAAAACTGTTTTTT.

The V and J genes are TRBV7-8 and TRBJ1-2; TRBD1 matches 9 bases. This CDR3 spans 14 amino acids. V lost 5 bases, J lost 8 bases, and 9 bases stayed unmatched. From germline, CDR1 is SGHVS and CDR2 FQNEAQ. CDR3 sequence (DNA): TGTGCCAGCAGCGGAGTCACAGGGGGCGTCGGCTACACCTTC. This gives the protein CASSGVTGGVGYTF.